The clone carrying this T cell receptor (beta chain) was recorded many times. The target antigen is unknown. This entry belongs to a study of T cells after posttransplantation cyclophosphamide. Clones were sequenced by immunoSEQ multiplex PCR, and TCRdb holds only the in-frame ones, with some missing. The repertoire consists of over 45,000 clones, none detected only once. On the day of bone marrow donation, the related graft donor provided peripheral blood. The V gene's germline CDR1 is MRHNA and CDR2 SNTAGT. CDR3 size: 15 residues. The V gene lost 0 bases and the J gene lost 4 bases, with 9 bases spanning the gap. Study-wide findings and caveats: Skin or GI-infiltrating T cells shared few TRB sequences with blood. Donor-recipient repertoire similarity was low at 1-2 months, rising over year one.

The sequencing input was PBMCs. The V gene is TRBV6-4, the J gene TRBJ2-2; maybe TRBD1 (5 bases). The clonotype comes from a man aged 35 to 55 in good health, CMV-negative, and a related stem cell transplant donor. This CDR3 is CASSDSGAPTGELFF. DNA for the CDR3: TGTGCCAGCAGTGACTCAGGGGCGCCCACCGGGGAGCTGTTTTTT.